The 3 T cell receptor beta chains listed next were all sequenced from one sample in a study of blood T cell repertoires in COVID-19 (dated by TCRdb to between 2020 and 2021). Libraries came from the immunoSEQ multiplex PCR assay. TCRdb limited this immuneACCESS table to in-frame rearrangements with V and J called. A share of clones is missing; checked studies link under half to unresolved V genes, and the rest is unexplained. Recorded for this sample are about 73,000 clones; around 82% of them occurred a single time. Clones ranked in the top ten supply 25% to 30% of the sample. The sequenced sample was peripheral blood. These receptors were taken from a human donor in a cohort sampled during active COVID-19.

The gene calls are TRBV18 and TRBJ1-2; 10 nucleotides agree with TRBD1. The CDR3 length is 15 residues. From germline, CDR1 is KGHSH and CDR2 LQKENI. Trimming removed 3 bases from V and 6 bases from J; junction bases left unmatched: 7. DNA of the CDR3: TGTGCCAGCTCACCTGTCGGACAGGGGGTAGATGGCTACACCTTC. Amino acids: CASSPVGQGVDGYTF.

The chain couples TRBV6-2 or TRBV6-3 to TRBJ1-2; D possibly corresponds to TRBD1 (5 bases). The CDR3 covers 14 residues. Per the germline V gene, CDR1 is MNHEY and CDR2 is SVGEGT. Trimming stripped 4 bases from V and 4 bases from J, with 13 bases between. The DNA of the CDR3 is TGTGCCAGCAGTTGGGAGGGGCGCGTCTATGGCTACACCTTC. Encoded protein: CASSWEGRVYGYTF.

J is TRBJ1-2 and V is TRBV5-5; possible D gene TRBD1, 5 bases. The CDR3 is made up of 14 amino acids. V was shortened by 2 bases and J by 1 base, with 9 bases between the two germline ends. The V gene's germline CDR1 is SGHKS and CDR2 YYEKEE (reference sequence). The CDR3 reads CASSLIQGNYGYTF. CDR3 nucleotides: TGTGCCAGCAGCTTAATCCAGGGTAACTATGGCTACACCTTC.